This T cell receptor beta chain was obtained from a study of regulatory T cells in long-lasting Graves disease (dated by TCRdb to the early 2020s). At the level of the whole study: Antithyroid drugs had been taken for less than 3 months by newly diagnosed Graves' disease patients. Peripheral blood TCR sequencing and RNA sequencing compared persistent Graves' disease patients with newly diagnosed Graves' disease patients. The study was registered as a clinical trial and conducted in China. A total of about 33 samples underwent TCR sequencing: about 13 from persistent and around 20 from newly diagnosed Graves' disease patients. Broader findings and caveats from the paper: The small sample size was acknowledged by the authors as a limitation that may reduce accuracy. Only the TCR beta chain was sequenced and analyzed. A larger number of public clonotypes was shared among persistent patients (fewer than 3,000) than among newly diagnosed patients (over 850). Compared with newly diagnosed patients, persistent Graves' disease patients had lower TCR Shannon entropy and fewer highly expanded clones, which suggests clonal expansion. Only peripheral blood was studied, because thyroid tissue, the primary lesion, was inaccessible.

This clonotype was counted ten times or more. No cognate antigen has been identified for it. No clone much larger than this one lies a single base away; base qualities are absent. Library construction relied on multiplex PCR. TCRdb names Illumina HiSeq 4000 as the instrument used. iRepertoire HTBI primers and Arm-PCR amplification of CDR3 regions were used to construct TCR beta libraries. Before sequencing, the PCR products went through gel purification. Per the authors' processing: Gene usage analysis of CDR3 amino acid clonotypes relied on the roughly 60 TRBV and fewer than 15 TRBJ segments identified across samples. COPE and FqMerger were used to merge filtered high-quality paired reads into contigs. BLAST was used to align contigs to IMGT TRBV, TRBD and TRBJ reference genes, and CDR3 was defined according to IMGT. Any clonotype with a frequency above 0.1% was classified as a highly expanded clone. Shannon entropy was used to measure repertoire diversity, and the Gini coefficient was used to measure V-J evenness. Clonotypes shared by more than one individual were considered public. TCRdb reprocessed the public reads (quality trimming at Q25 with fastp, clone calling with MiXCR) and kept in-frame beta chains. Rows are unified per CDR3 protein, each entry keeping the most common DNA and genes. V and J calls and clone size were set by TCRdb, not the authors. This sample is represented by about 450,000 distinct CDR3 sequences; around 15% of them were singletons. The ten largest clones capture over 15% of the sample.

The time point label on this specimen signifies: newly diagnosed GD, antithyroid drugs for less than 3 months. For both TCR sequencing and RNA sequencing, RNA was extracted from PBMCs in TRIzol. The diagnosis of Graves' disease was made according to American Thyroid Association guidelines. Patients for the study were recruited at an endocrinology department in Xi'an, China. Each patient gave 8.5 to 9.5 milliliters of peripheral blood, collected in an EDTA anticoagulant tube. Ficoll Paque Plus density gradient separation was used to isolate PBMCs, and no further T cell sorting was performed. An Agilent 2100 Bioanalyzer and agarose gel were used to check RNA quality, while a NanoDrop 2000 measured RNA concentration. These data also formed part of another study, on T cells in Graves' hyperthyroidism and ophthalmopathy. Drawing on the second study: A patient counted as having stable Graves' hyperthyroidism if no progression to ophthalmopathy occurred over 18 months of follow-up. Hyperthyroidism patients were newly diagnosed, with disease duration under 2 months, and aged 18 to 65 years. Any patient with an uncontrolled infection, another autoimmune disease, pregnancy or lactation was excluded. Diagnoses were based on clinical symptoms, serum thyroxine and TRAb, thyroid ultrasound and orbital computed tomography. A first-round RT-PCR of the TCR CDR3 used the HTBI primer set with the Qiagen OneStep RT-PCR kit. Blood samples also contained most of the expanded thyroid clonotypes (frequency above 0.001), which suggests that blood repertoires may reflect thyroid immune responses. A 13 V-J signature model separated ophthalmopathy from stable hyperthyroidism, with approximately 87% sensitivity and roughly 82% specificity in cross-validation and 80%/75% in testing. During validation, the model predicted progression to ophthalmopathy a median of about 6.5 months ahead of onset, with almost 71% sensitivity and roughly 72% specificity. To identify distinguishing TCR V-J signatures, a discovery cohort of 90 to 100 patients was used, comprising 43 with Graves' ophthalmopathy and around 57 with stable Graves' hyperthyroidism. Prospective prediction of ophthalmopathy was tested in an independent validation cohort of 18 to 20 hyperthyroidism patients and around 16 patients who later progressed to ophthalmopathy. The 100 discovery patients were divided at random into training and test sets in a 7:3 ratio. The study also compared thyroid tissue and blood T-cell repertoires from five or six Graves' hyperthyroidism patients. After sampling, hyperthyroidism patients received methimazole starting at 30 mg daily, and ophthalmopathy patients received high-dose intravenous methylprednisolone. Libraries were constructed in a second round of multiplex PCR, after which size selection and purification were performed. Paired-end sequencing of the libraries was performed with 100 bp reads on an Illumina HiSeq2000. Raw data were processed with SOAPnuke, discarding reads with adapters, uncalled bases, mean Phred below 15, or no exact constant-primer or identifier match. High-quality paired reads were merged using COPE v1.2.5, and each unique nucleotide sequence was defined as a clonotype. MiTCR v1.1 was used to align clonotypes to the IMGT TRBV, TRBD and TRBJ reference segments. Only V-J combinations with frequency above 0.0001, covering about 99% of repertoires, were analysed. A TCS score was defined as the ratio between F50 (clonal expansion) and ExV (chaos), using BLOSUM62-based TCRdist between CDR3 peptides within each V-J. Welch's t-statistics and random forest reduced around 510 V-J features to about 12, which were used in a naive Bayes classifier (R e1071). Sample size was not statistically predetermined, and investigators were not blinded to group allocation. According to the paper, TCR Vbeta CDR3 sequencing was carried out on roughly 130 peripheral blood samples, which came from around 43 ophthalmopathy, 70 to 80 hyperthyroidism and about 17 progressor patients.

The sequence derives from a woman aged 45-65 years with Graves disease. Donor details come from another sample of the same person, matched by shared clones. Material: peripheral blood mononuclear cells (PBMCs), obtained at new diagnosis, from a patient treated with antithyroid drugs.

The nucleotide sequence reads TGTGCCAGCAGTTTAGGGGTCAGCCCTAATGAAAAACTGTTTTTT. It is translated as CASSLGVSPNEKLFF. The receptor chain draws on TRBV28 and TRBJ1-4, with no confidently assigned D gene. V is cut by 2 bases and J by 3 bases, and the space between the germline ends is 10 bases. From its cysteine to its phenylalanine, the CDR3 spans 15 amino acids. Of the read, only the CDR3 DNA is kept; its 45 bases are in frame from base 1. CDR1 and CDR2 (MDHEN, SYDVKM) derive from the germline V gene.